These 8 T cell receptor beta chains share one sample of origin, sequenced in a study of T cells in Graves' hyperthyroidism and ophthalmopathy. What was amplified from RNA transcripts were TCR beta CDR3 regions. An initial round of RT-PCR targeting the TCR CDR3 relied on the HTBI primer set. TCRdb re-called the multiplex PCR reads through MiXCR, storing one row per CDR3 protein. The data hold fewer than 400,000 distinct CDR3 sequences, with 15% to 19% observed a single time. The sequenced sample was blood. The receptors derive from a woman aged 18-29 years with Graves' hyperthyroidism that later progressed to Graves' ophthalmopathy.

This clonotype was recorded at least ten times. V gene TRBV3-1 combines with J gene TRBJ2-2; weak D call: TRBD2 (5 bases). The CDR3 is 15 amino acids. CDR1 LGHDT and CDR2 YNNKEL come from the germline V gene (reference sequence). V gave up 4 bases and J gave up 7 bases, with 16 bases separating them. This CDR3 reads CASSPGASPNGELFF. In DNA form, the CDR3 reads TGTGCCAGCAGCCCCGGTGCTAGCCCCAACGGGGAGCTGTTTTTT.

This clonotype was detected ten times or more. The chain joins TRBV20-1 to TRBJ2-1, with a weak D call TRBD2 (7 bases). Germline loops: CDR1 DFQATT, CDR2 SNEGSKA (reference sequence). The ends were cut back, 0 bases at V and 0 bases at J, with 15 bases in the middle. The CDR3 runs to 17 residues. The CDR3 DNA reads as TGCAGTGCTAGAGATGCGGCGGGGGCCAGCTCCTACAATGAGCAGTTCTTC. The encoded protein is CSARDAAGASSYNEQFF.

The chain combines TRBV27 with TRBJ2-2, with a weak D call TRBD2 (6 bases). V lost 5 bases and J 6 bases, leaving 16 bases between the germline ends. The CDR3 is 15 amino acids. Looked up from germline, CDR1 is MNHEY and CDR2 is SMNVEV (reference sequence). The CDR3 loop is CASSPGLARAGELFF. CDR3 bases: TGTGCCAGCAGTCCGGGACTTGCCCGGGCCGGGGAGCTGTTTTTT.

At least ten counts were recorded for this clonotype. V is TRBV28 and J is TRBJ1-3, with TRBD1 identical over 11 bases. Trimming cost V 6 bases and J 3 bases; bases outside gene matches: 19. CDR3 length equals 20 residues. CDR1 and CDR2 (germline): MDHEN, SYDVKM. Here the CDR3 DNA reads TGTGCCAGCAGGGACGACACTTTGGACAGGGGGCTTCTGGGTGGAAACACCATATATTTT. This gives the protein CASRDDTLDRGLLGGNTIYF.

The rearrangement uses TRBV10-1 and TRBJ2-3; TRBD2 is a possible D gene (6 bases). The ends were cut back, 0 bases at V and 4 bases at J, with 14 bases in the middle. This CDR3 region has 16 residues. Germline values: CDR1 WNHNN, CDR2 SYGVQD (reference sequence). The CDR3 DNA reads TGCGCCAGCAGTGAGTCTGGAGGGCGAGGGGCAGATACGCAGTATTTT. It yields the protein CASSESGGRGADTQYF.

CDR3 DNA: TGTGCCAGTAGTATCGTGCCAGGAGCTGGGGCCAACGTCCTGACTTTC. Translation: CASSIVPGAGANVLTF. The chain has TRBV19 and TRBJ2-6; no reliable D call. V was trimmed by 3 bases and J by 2 bases, leaving 11 bases between them. CDR3 length: 16 residues. Germline CDR1 is LNHDA and CDR2 is SQIVND (reference sequence).

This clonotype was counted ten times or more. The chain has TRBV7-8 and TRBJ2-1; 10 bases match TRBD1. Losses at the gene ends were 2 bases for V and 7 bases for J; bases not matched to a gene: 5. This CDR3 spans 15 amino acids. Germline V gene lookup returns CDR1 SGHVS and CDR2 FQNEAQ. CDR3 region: CASSLTGTGVNEQFF. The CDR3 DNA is TGTGCCAGCAGCTTAACCGGGACAGGGGTTAATGAGCAGTTCTTC.

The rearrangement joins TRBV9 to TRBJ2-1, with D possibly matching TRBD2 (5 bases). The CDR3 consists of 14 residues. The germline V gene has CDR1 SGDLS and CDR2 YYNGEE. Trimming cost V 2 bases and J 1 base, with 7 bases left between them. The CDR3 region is CASSVRGSYNEQFF. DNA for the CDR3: TGTGCCAGCAGCGTTCGGGGTTCCTACAATGAGCAGTTCTTC.